Listed below are T cell receptor beta chains from one sample, sequenced in a study of T cell responses to AZD1222 COVID-19 vaccine. Sequenced by immunoSEQ multiplex PCR; TCRdb stores in-frame clones only, minus some. This sample carries 35,000 to 45,000 clones, less than 85% of them seen once, and the ten largest clones take about 3.9%. The sequenced sample was peripheral blood, obtained on day 0 of AZD1222 vaccination. These receptors came from an adult in good health. Both conserved end residues are part of each CDR3. Fields, in order: CDR3 protein, CDR3 DNA, D gene, clone size, J gene, V gene. A D gene is named only where the DNA matches it firmly. Clone size is stated in some rows and not others, as once, few, many or a class when expanded.

CDR3aa: CALLAGSSYNEQFF
CDR3nt: TGTGCCTTATTAGCGGGGAGCTCCTACAATGAGCAGTTCTTC
d_gene: TRBD2
abundance: -
j_gene: TRBJ2-1
v_gene: TRBV30

CDR3aa: CASSLSGESTEAFF
CDR3nt: TGTGCCAGCAGTTTATCAGGGGAGAGCACTGAAGCTTTCTTT
d_gene: -
abundance: -
j_gene: TRBJ1-1
v_gene: TRBV27

CDR3aa: CASSLGGVWETQYF
CDR3nt: TGTGCCAGCAGCTTAGGCGGAGTGTGGGAGACCCAGTACTTC
d_gene: -
abundance: -
j_gene: TRBJ2-5
v_gene: TRBV11-2

CDR3aa: CSASRGTDSNQPQHF
CDR3nt: TGCAGTGCTAGTCGAGGGACAGATAGCAATCAGCCCCAGCATTTT
d_gene: TRBD1
abundance: -
j_gene: TRBJ1-5
v_gene: TRBV20-1

CDR3aa: CASSQVAGAWDTQYF
CDR3nt: TGTGCCAGCAGCCAAGTCGCGGGGGCCTGGGATACGCAGTATTTT
d_gene: -
abundance: -
j_gene: TRBJ2-3
v_gene: TRBV3-1/TRBV3-2

CDR3aa: CASSRWGGTNYGYTF
CDR3nt: TGTGCCAGCAGTCGCTGGGGGGGTACTAACTATGGCTACACCTTC
d_gene: -
abundance: -
j_gene: TRBJ1-2
v_gene: TRBV28

CDR3aa: CASSIVAGRTDTQYF
CDR3nt: TGTGCCAGTAGTATAGTTGCAGGGCGCACAGATACGCAGTATTTT
d_gene: -
abundance: -
j_gene: TRBJ2-3
v_gene: TRBV19

CDR3aa: CASSFNRGPISGNTIYF
CDR3nt: TGTGCCAGCAGTTTCAACAGGGGCCCCATCTCTGGAAACACCATATATTTT
d_gene: TRBD1
abundance: -
j_gene: TRBJ1-3
v_gene: TRBV28

CDR3aa: CASSPPLRDTHKETF
CDR3nt: TGTGCCAGCTCGCCCCCCCTCCGGGACACTCACAAAGAAACCTTC
d_gene: -
abundance: -
j_gene: TRBJ1-2
v_gene: TRBV18

CDR3aa: CASSFGDYEQYF
CDR3nt: TGCGCCAGCAGCTTTGGGGACTACGAGCAGTACTTC
d_gene: -
abundance: -
j_gene: TRBJ2-7
v_gene: TRBV5-1

CDR3aa: CASSMHPGETQYF
CDR3nt: TGTGCCAGTAGTATGCACCCGGGAGAGACCCAGTACTTC
d_gene: -
abundance: -
j_gene: TRBJ2-5
v_gene: TRBV19

CDR3aa: CASSYGGEDYGYTF
CDR3nt: TGTGCCAGCAGTTATGGGGGAGAGGACTATGGCTACACCTTC
d_gene: -
abundance: once
j_gene: TRBJ1-2
v_gene: TRBV6-5

CDR3aa: CATSRVKVDGTEAFF
CDR3nt: TGTGCCACCAGCAGAGTCAAGGTGGATGGGACTGAAGCTTTCTTT
d_gene: -
abundance: few
j_gene: TRBJ1-1
v_gene: TRBV15

CDR3aa: CASSYSPTDNYGYTF
CDR3nt: TGTGCCAGCAGTTACTCCCCGACAGATAACTATGGCTACACCTTC
d_gene: -
abundance: -
j_gene: TRBJ1-2
v_gene: TRBV6-5

CDR3aa: CASSLEFGNTIYF
CDR3nt: TGTGCCAGCAGCTTGGAGTTCGGAAACACCATATATTTT
d_gene: -
abundance: few
j_gene: TRBJ1-3
v_gene: TRBV11-2

CDR3aa: CASSSLATGEETQYF
CDR3nt: TGTGCCAGCAGCTCGTTGGCGACAGGGGAGGAGACCCAGTACTTC
d_gene: TRBD1
abundance: -
j_gene: TRBJ2-5
v_gene: TRBV5-6

CDR3aa: CASSSGLGRSSYNEQFF
CDR3nt: TGTGCCAGCAGTTCGGGTCTCGGGCGGAGCTCCTACAATGAGCAGTTCTTC
d_gene: -
abundance: -
j_gene: TRBJ2-1
v_gene: TRBV11-2

CDR3aa: CASSDFRDFTEAFF
CDR3nt: TGTGCCAGCAGCGATTTCCGGGACTTCACTGAAGCTTTCTTT
d_gene: -
abundance: -
j_gene: TRBJ1-1
v_gene: TRBV6-5

CDR3aa: CASSLFGRVGEYEQYF
CDR3nt: TGTGCCAGCAGCTTATTCGGTAGGGTGGGGGAATACGAGCAGTACTTC
d_gene: -
abundance: once
j_gene: TRBJ2-7
v_gene: TRBV11-3

CDR3aa: CASSFNGDPGRRGEKLFF
CDR3nt: TGTGCCAGCAGCTTTAACGGTGATCCCGGGAGAAGGGGTGAAAAACTGTTTTTT
d_gene: -
abundance: -
j_gene: TRBJ1-4
v_gene: TRBV5-5